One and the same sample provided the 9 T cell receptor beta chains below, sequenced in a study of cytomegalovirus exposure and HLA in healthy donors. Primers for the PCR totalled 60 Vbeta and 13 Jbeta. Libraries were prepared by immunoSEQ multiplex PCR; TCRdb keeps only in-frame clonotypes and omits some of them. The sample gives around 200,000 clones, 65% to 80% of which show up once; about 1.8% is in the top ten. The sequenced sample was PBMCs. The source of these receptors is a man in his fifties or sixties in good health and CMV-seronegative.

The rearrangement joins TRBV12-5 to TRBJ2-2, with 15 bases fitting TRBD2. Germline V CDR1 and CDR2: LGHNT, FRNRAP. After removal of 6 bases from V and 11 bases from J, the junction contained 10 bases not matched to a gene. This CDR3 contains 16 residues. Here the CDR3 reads CASGKSGLAGGIELFF. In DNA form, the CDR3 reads TGTGCTAGTGGGAAATCGGGACTAGCGGGAGGAATCGAGCTGTTTTTT.

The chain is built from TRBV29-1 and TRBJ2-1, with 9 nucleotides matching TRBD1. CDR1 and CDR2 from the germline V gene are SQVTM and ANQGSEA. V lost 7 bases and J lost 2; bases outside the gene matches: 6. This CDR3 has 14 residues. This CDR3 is CSAQDRGAYNEQFF. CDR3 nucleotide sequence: TGCAGCGCCCAGGACAGGGGAGCCTACAATGAGCAGTTCTTC.

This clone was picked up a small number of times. This chain's CDR3 is CAWSTSGETQYF. CDR3 coding DNA: TGTGCCTGGAGTACTAGCGGGGAGACCCAGTACTTC. J is TRBJ2-5 and V is TRBV30; 9 bases fit TRBD2. The CDR3 spans 12 residues. V shed 2 bases and J 5 bases; nucleotides not matched to a gene: 0. Germline-derived CDR1 and CDR2 are GTSNPN and SVGIG (reference sequence).

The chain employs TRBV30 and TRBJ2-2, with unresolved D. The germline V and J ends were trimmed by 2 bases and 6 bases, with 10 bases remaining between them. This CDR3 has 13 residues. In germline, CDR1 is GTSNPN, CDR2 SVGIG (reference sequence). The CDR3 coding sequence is TGTGCCTGGAGTCTCCGGTTGGCCGGGGAGCTGTTTTTT. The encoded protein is CAWSLRLAGELFF.

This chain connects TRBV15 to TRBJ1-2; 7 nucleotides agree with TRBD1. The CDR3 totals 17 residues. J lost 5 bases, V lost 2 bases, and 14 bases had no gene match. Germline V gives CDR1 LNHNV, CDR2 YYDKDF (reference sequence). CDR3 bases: TGTGCCACCAGCAGAACGTCACTCAGTACAGGGGAATATGGCTACACCTTC. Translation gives CATSRTSLSTGEYGYTF.

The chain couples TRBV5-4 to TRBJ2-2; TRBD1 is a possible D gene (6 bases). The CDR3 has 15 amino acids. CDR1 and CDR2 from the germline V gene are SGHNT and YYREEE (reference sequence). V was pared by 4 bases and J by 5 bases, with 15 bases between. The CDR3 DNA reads TGTGCCAGCAGCCCATGGACAGATCCTACCGGGGAGCTGTTTTTT. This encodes CASSPWTDPTGELFF.

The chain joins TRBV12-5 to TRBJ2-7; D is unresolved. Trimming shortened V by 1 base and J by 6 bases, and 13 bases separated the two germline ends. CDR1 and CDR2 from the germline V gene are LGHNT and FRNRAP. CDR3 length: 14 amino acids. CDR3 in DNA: TGTGCTAGTGGTTTGGAAGAAGGAGATTTCGAGCAGTACTTC. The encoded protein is CASGLEEGDFEQYF.

The CDR3 DNA is TGTGCCAGTGGGGGTCTGACGGGTAACCTAGCGGGAGTTGGTACCGGGGAGCTGTTTTTT. Its protein is CASGGLTGNLAGVGTGELFF. V is TRBV19 and J is TRBJ2-2, with TRBD2 matching over 10 bases. Looked up from germline, CDR1 is LNHDA and CDR2 is SQIVND (reference sequence). After removal of 8 bases from V and 5 bases from J, the junction contained 23 bases not matched to a gene. CDR3 length: 20 amino acids.

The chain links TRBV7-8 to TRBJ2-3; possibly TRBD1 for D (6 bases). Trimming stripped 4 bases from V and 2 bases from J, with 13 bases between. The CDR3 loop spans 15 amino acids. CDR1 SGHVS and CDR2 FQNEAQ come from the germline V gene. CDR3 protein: CASSSSGQHTDTQYF. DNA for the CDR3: TGTGCCAGCAGCTCCTCAGGACAGCACACAGATACGCAGTATTTT.